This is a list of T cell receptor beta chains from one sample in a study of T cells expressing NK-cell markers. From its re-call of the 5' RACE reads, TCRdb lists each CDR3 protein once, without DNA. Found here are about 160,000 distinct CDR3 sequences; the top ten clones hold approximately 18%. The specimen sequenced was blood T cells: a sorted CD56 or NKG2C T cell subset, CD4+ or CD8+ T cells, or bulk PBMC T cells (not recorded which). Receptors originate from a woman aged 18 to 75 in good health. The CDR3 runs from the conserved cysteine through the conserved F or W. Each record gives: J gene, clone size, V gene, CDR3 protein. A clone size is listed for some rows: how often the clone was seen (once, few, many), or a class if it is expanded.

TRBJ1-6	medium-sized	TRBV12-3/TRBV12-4	CASSLAANSPLHF
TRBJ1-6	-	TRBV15	CATSRSTGGSSPLHF
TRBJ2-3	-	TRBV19	CASSIAGADTQYF
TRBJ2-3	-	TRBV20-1	CSAHNRAHKDTQYF
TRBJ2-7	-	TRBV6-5	CASRSPGLAGGGGEQYF
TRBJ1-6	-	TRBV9	CASSVDVAGNSPLHF
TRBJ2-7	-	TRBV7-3	CASSLGGSGYEQYF
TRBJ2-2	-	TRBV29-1	CSVGGQGAVGELFF
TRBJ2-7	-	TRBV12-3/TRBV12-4	CASSLNVGGPAGEQYF
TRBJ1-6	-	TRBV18	CASSPQGWDNSPLHF
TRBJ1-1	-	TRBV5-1	CASSTVPQGQDTEAFF
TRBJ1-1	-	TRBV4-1	CASSQDTLTTEAFF
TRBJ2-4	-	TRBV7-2	CASSLGSGGRYDF
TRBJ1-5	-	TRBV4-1	CASSQADGNRANQPQHF
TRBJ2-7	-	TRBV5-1	CASSPQVAANYEQYF
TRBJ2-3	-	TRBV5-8	CASSFGTSGGTDTQYF
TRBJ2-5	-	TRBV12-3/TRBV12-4	CASSLGHSKETQYF
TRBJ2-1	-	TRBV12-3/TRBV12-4	CASSLREGLGEQFF
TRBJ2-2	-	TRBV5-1	CASLGTVNTGELFF